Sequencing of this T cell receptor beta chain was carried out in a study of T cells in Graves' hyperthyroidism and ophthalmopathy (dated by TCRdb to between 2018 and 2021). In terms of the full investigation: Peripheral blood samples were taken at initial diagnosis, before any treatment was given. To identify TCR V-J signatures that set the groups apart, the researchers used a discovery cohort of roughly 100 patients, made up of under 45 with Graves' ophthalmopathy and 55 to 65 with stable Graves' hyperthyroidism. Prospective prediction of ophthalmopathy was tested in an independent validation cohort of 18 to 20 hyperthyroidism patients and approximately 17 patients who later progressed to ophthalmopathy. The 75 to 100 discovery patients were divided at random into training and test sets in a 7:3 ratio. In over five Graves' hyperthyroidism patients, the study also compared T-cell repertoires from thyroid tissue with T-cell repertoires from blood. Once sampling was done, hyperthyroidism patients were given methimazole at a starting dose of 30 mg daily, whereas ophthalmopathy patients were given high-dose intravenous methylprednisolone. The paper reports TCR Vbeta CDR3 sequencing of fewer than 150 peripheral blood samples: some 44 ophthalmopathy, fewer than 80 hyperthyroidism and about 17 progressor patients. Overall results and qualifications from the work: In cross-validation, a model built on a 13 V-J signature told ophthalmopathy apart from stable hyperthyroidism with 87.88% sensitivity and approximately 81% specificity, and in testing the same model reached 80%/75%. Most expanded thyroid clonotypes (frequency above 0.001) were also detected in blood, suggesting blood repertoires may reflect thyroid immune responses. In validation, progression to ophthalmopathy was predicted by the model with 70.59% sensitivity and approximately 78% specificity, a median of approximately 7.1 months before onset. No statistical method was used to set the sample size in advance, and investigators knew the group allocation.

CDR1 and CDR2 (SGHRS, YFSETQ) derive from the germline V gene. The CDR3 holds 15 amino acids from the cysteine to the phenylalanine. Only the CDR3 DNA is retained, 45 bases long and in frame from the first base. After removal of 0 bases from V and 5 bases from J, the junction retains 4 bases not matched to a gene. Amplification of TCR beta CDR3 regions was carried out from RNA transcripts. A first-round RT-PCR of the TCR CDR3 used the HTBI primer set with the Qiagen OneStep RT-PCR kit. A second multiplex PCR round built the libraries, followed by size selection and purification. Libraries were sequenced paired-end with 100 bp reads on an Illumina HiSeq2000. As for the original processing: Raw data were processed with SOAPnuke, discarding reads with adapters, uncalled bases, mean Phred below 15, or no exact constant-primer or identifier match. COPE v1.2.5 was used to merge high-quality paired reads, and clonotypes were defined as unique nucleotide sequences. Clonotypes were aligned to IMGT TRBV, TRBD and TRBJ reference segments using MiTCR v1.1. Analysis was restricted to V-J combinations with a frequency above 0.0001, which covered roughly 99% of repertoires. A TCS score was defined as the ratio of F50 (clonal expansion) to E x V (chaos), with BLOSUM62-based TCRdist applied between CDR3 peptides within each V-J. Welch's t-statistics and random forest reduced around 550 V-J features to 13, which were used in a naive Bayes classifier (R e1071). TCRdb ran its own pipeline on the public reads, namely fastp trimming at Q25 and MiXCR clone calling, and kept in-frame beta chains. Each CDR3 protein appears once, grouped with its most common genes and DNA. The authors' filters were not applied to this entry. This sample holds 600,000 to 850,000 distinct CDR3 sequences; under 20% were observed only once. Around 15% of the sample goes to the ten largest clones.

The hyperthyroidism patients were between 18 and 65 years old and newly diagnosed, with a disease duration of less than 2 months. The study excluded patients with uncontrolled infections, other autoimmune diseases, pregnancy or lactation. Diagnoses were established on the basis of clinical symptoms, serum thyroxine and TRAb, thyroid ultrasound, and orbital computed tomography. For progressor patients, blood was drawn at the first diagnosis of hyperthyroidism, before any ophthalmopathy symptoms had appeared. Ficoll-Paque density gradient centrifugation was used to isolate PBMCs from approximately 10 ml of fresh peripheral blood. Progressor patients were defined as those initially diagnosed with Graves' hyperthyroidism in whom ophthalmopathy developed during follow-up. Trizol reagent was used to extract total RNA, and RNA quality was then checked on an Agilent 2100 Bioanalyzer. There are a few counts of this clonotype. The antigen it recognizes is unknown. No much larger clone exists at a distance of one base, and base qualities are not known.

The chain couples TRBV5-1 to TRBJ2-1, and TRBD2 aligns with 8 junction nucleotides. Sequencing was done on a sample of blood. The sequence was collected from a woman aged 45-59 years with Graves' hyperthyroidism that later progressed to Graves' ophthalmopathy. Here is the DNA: TGCGCCAGCAGCTTGGTAATAGCGGGGCACAATGAGCAGTTCTTC. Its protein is CASSLVIAGHNEQFF.